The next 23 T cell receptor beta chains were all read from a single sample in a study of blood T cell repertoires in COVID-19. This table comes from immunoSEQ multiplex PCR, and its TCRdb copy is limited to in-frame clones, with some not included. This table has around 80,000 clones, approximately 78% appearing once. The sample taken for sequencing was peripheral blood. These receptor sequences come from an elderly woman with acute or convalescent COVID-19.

The CDR3 is CSVETGVTYEQYF. The DNA for the CDR3 is TGCAGCGTGGAGACAGGGGTAACCTACGAGCAGTACTTC. This chain uses TRBV29-1 with TRBJ2-7; TRBD1 matches 8 bases. The J segment lost 2 bases and the V segment lost 6 bases, leaving 6 bases of the junction unmatched. The germline CDR1 and CDR2 sequences are SQVTM and ANQGSEA. This CDR3 is built from 13 residues.

The CDR3 reads CASSIGAWSGRGGDQPQHF. As DNA, the CDR3 is TGTGCCAGTAGTATTGGGGCGTGGAGTGGGAGAGGGGGCGATCAGCCCCAGCATTTT. The rearrangement links TRBV19 to TRBJ1-5; 7 bases map to TRBD1. J was trimmed by 5 bases and V by 3 bases; bases with no gene match: 19. CDR1 is LNHDA, CDR2 SQIVND, per germline (reference sequence). The CDR3 length is 19 residues.

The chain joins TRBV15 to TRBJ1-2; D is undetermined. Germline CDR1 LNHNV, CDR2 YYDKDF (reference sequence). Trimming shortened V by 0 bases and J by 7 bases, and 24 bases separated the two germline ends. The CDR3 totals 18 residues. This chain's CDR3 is CATSRDPGGGLGSAGYTF. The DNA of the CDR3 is TGTGCCACCAGCAGAGATCCGGGAGGAGGGTTAGGGTCGGCTGGCTACACCTTC.

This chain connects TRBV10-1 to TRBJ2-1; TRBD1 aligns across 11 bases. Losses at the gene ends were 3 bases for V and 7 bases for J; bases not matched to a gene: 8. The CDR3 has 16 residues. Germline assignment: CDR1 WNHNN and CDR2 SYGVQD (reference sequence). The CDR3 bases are TGCGCCAGCAGTGATCCTAGGACAGGGGGCGGGAATGAGCAGTTCTTC. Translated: CASSDPRTGGGNEQFF.

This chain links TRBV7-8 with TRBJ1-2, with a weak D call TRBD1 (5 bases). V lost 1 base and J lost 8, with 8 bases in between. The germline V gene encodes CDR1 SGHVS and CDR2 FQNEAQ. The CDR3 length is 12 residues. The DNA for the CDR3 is TGTGCCAGCAGCTTAGTAGGGGTCGGCTACACCTTC. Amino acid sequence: CASSLVGVGYTF.

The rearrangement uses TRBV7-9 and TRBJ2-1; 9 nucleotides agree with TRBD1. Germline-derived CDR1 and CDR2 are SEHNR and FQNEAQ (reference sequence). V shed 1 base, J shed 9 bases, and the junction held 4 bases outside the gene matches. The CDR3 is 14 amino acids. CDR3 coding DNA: TGTGCCAGCAGCTTAGAGGGACAGGGTAGTGAGCAGTTCTTC. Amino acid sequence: CASSLEGQGSEQFF.

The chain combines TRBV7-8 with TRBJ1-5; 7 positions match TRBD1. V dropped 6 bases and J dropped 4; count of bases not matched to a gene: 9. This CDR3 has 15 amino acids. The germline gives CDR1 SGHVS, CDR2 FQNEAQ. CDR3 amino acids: CASSSRGRGNQPQHF. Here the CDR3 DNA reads TGTGCCAGCAGTTCCCGGGGCAGGGGGAATCAGCCCCAGCATTTT.

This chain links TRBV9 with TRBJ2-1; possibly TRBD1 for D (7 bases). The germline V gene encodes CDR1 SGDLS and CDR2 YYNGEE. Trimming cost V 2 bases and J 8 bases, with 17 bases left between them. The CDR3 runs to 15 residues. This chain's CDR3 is CASSVAVRGVYEQFF. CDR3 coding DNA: TGTGCCAGCAGCGTTGCCGTCAGGGGGGTCTATGAGCAGTTCTTC.

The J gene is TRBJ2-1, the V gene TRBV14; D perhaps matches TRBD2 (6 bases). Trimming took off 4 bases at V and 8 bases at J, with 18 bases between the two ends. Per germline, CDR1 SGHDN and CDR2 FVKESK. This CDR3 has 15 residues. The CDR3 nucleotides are TGTGCCAGCAGCCGGGACTGGCAAGCCGATGATGAGCAGTTCTTC. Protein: CASSRDWQADDEQFF.

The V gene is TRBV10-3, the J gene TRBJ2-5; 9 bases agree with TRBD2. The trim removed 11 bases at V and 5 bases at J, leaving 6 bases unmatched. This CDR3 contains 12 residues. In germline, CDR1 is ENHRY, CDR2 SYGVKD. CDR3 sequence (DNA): TGTGCCTCCCGTGGGACTAGCGAGACCCAGTACTTC. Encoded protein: CASRGTSETQYF.

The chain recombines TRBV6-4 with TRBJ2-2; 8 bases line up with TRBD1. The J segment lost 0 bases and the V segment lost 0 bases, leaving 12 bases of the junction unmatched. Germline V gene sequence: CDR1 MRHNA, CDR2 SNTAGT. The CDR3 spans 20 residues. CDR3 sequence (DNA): TGTGCCAGCAGTGACTCGACAATGACTAGACAGGGGTCGAACACCGGGGAGCTGTTTTTT. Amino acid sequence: CASSDSTMTRQGSNTGELFF.

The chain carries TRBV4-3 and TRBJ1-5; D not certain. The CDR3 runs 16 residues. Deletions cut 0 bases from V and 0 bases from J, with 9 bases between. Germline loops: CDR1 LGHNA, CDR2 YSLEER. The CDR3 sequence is CASSQDGPNSNQPQHF. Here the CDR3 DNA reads TGCGCCAGCAGCCAAGATGGGCCGAATAGCAATCAGCCCCAGCATTTT.

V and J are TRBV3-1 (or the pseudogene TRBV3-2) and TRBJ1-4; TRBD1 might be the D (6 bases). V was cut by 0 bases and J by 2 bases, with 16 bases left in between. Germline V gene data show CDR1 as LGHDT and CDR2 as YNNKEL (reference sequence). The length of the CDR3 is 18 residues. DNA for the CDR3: TGTGCCAGCAGCCAAGATTACCCCAGGGGATCTACTAATGAAAAACTGTTTTTT. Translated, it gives CASSQDYPRGSTNEKLFF.

DNA for the CDR3: TGCGCCAGCAGCCTGACAGGGGCCGGCAATCAGCCCCAGCATTTT. The encoded protein is CASSLTGAGNQPQHF. This chain uses TRBV5-1 with TRBJ1-5, with TRBD1 matching 8 bases. Germline V gene sequence: CDR1 SGHRS, CDR2 YFSETQ. The CDR3 is 15 residues long. After removal of 4 bases from V and 2 bases from J, the junction contained 5 bases not matched to a gene.

The CDR3 loop is CASSSTGGLHGYTF. Written as DNA, the CDR3 is TGTGCCAGTAGTTCGACAGGGGGTCTACATGGCTACACCTTC. The genes are TRBV19 and TRBJ1-2; 9 nucleotides match TRBD1. The CDR3 sequence is 14 residues long. V was pared by 5 bases and J by 6 bases, with 7 bases of the junction left unmatched. Germline loops: CDR1 LNHDA, CDR2 SQIVND (reference sequence).

The CDR3, as DNA: TGTGCCAGCAGCTCCCCCTTCGGAGCTAGTACGCAGTATTTT. This codes for CASSSPFGASTQYF. J is TRBJ2-3 and V is TRBV7-2; D remains ambiguous. The CDR3 runs 14 residues. Looked up from germline, CDR1 is SGHTA and CDR2 is FQGNSA. Trimming left V 4 bases short and J 8 bases short, with 16 bases between. Complete variable domain (other parts from reference TRBV7-2 and TRBJ2-3): GAGVSQSPSNKVTEKGKDVELRCDPISGHTALYWYRQSLGQGLEFLIYFQGNSAPDKSGLPSDRFSAERTGGSVSTLTIQRTQQEDSAVYLCASSSPFGASTQYFGPGTRLTVL.

CDR3 residues: CGLQGSSYEQYF. DNA for the CDR3: TGTGGCTTACAGGGGAGCTCCTACGAGCAGTACTTC. This sequence joins TRBV30 and TRBJ2-7, with 7 positions matching TRBD1. This CDR3 has 12 amino acids. Germline-derived CDR1 and CDR2 are GTSNPN and SVGIG (reference sequence).

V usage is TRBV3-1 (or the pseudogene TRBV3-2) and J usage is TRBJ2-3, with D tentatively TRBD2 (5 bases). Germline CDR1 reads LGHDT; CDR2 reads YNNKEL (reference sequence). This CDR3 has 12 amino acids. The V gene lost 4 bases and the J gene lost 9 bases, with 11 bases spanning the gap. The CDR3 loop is CASSPLSGTQYF. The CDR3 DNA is TGTGCCAGCAGCCCGCTCTCGGGGACGCAGTATTTT.

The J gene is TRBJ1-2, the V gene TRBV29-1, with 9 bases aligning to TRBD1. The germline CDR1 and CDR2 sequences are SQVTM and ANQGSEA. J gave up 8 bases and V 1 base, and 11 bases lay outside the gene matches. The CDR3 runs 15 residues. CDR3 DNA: TGCAGCGTTGAAGGACTGGACAGGGGAGGGAGAGGCTACACCTTC. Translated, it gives CSVEGLDRGGRGYTF.

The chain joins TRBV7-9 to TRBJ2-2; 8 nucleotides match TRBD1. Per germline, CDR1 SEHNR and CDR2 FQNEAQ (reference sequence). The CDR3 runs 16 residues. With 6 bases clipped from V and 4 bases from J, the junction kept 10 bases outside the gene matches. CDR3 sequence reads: CASSYRGSRGTGELFF. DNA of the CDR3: TGTGCCAGCAGTTACAGGGGGTCGCGGGGCACCGGGGAGCTGTTTTTT.

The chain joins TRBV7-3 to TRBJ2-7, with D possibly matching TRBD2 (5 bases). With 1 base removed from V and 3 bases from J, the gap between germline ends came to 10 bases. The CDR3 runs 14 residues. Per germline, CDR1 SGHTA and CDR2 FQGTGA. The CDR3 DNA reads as TGTGCCAGCAGCTTAAGGGCGGACTTCTACGAGCAGTACTTC. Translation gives CASSLRADFYEQYF.

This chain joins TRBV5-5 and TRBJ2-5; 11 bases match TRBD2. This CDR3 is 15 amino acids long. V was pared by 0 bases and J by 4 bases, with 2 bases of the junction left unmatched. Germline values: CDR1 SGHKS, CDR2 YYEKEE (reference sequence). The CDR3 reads CASSLAGLAGETQYF. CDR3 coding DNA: TGTGCCAGCAGCTTGGCAGGACTAGCGGGAGAGACCCAGTACTTC.

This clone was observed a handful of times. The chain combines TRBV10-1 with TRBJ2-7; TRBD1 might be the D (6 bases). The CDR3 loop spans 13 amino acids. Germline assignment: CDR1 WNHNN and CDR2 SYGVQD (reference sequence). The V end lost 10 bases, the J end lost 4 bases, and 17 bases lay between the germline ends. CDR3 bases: TGCGCCACCTCACAGGGAAAGGGATACGAGCAGTACTTC. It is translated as CATSQGKGYEQYF.